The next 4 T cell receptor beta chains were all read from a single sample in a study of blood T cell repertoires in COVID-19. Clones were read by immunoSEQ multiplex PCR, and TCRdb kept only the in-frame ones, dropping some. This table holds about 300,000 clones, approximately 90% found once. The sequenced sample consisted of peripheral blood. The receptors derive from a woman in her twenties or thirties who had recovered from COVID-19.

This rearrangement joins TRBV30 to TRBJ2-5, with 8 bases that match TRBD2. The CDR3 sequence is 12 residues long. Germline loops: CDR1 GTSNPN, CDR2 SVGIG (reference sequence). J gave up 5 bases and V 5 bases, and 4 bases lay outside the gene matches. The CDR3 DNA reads TGTGCCTGGGAAGCGGGGGAGGAGACCCAGTACTTC. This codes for CAWEAGEETQYF.

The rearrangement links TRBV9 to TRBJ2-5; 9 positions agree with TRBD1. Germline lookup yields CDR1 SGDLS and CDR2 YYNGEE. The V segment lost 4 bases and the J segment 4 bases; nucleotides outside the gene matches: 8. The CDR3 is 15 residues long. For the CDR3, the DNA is TGTGCCAGCAGCACCCGAGGGACAGGGCGAGAGACCCAGTACTTC. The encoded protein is CASSTRGTGRETQYF.

For the CDR3, the DNA is TGTGCCAGCTCGCTGGGACAGGCCGCATACAATGAGCAGTTCTTC. Its protein is CASSLGQAAYNEQFF. This chain uses TRBV18 with TRBJ2-1, with 8 bases matching TRBD1. Germline values: CDR1 KGHSH, CDR2 LQKENI. The CDR3 is 15 amino acids. V was pared by 6 bases and J by 4 bases, with 8 bases of the junction left unmatched.

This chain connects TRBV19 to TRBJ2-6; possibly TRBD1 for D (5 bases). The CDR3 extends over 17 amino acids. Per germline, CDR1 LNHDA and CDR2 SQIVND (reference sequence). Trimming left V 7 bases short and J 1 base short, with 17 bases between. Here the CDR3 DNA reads TGTGCCAGTACCTCACCCCCAGGGTCTTCTGGGGCCAACGTCCTGACTTTC. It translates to CASTSPPGSSGANVLTF.